Listed below are T cell receptor beta chains from one sample, sequenced in a study of blood T cells in healthy people across ages. TCRdb re-derived calls from the 5' RACE reads in MiXCR, one entry per CDR3 protein. The table lists about 1.7 million distinct CDR3 sequences, roughly 30% of them singletons. Sequenced sample: blood. The origin of the receptors is a woman between 25 and 40 years old in good health. Both conserved end residues are part of each CDR3. The order of the fields is V gene, clone size, D gene, J gene, CDR3 protein, CDR3 DNA. D genes are given only for firm matches. Size tells how often a clone was seen (once, few, many) or the class of an expanded clone, and some rows leave it out.

>TRBV7-9|.|TRBD1|TRBJ2-7
CASSLLGTGGCEQYF
TGTGCCAGCAGCCTACTAGGGACAGGGGGCTGCGAGCAGTACTTC
>TRBV7-9|.|TRBD2|TRBJ2-3
CASSAPRGADTQYF
TGTGCCAGCAGCGCGCCCCGGGGGGCAGATACGCAGTATTTT
>TRBV20-1|few|.|TRBJ1-4
CSARSSGGYEKLFF
TGCAGTGCTAGATCCTCGGGGGGTTATGAAAAACTGTTTTTT
>TRBV4-3|.|TRBD1|TRBJ2-7
CASSQGPGDRGKRTSEQYF
TGCGCCAGCAGCCAGGGACCCGGGGACAGGGGGAAGAGAACCTCCGAGCAGTACTTC
>TRBV7-8|few|TRBD2|TRBJ2-1
CASTVAGISYNEQFF
TGTGCCAGCACAGTAGCGGGGATCTCCTACAATGAGCAGTTCTTC
>TRBV20-1|few|TRBD1|TRBJ2-1
CSARGQGVETQFF
TGCAGTGCTAGAGGACAGGGTGTCGAGACCCAGTTCTTC
>TRBV10-3|few|TRBD1|TRBJ1-4
CAISENQGAGEKLFF
TGTGCCATCAGTGAGAACCAGGGGGCAGGAGAAAAACTGTTTTTT
>TRBV20-1|many|.|TRBJ2-7
CSARVAVRGVVYEQYF
TGCAGTGCTAGAGTAGCGGTTCGGGGTGTTGTGTACGAGCAGTACTTC
>TRBV5-1|few|.|TRBJ1-1
CASSTGPEAFF
TGCGCCAGCAGCACCGGTCCTGAAGCTTTCTTT
>TRBV29-1|.|TRBD2|TRBJ2-5
CSVGQRGPQETQYF
TGCAGCGTTGGCCAGCGGGGGCCCCAAGAGACCCAGTACTTC
>TRBV7-2|.|.|TRBJ2-1
CASSLERARVVGQFF
TGTGCCAGCAGCTTAGAGCGGGCCCGGGTCGTTGGGCAGTTCTTC
>TRBV29-1|.|.|TRBJ1-4
CSVAIPPANEKLFF
TGCAGCGTTGCCATTCCTCCGGCCAATGAAAAACTGTTTTTT
>TRBV6-5|few|TRBD2|TRBJ2-1
CASSSGGGPSYNEQFF
TGTGCCAGCAGTTCCGGCGGGGGGCCCTCCTACAATGAGCAGTTCTTC
>TRBV6-5|.|.|TRBJ2-3
CASKQGGDTQYF
TGTGCCAGCAAGCAAGGGGGGGATACGCAGTATTTT
>TRBV7-2|.|TRBD2|TRBJ2-7
CASSLGLAGGGNEQYF
TGTGCCAGCAGCTTAGGACTAGCGGGAGGGGGCAATGAGCAGTACTTC
>TRBV4-3|few|.|TRBJ2-2
CASSQDVLSGDTGELFF
TGCGCCAGCAGCCAAGACGTCCTATCCGGGGACACCGGGGAGCTGTTTTTT
>TRBV6-2/TRBV6-3|few|.|TRBJ1-1
CASSYGVRSNTEAFF
TGTGCCAGCAGTTATGGGGTCAGGTCGAACACTGAAGCTTTCTTT
>TRBV19|.|TRBD1|TRBJ1-6
CASSPRDREDSPLHF
TGTGCCAGTAGCCCCCGTGACAGGGAAGATTCACCCCTCCACTTT
>TRBV15|many|.|TRBJ2-4
CATSRGGTEKNIQYF
TGTGCCACCAGCAGAGGCGGGACAGAGAAAAACATTCAGTACTTC
>TRBV5-5|.|.|TRBJ2-5
CASSFKTGWETQYF
TGTGCCAGCAGCTTCAAGACTGGATGGGAGACCCAGTACTTC
>TRBV5-5|.|TRBD2|TRBJ2-4
CASSLGLAERGQYF
TGTGCCAGCAGCTTGGGGCTAGCGGAGCGGGGGCAGTACTTC
>TRBV7-2|.|.|TRBJ1-1
CASSALTGTVNTEAFF
TGTGCCAGCAGCGCTCTTACCGGGACGGTGAACACTGAAGCTTTCTTT
>TRBV7-2|many|TRBD2|TRBJ2-7
CASSLAGGTSGGPLYEQYF
TGTGCCAGCAGCTTAGCAGGGGGGACTAGCGGGGGGCCTCTCTACGAGCAGTACTTC
>TRBV28|few|TRBD2|TRBJ2-1
CASSFPRGGSRHNEQFF
TGTGCCAGCAGTTTCCCTAGAGGCGGGAGTAGGCACAATGAGCAGTTCTTC
>TRBV28|few|TRBD1|TRBJ2-3
CASRTQGASTDTQYF
TGTGCCAGCAGAACACAGGGGGCTAGCACAGATACGCAGTATTTT
>TRBV7-9|.|.|TRBJ1-2
CASSSSGDGYTF
TGTGCCAGCAGCTCATCCGGGGATGGCTACACCTTC
>TRBV20-1|few|TRBD2|TRBJ2-7
CSAQRGSGEYEQYF
TGCAGCGCCCAACGAGGAAGCGGGGAGTACGAGCAGTACTTC
>TRBV7-9|few|.|TRBJ2-5
CASSPTPRETQYF
TGTGCCAGCAGCCCCACACCTCGGGAGACCCAGTACTTC
>TRBV19|.|.|TRBJ1-5
CASSFRERQPQHF
TGTGCCAGTAGTTTCCGGGAGCGCCAGCCCCAGCATTTT
>TRBV3-1|.|TRBD1|TRBJ1-2
CASSQGDREDVYTF
TGTGCCAGTAGCCAAGGAGACAGGGAAGATGTCTACACCTTC
>TRBV6-1|few|TRBD1|TRBJ2-7
CASRPDRDYEQYF
TGTGCCAGCAGACCGGACAGGGACTACGAGCAGTACTTC
>TRBV3-1|.|.|TRBJ2-1
CASNQGRAKYNEQFF
TGTGCCAGCAACCAAGGCAGAGCCAAATACAATGAGCAGTTCTTC
>TRBV14|.|.|TRBJ1-4
CASSQSNNEKLFF
TGTGCCAGCAGCCAATCTAATAATGAAAAACTGTTTTTT
>TRBV20-1|many|TRBD1|TRBJ2-1
CSAVGTGGYNEQFF
TGCAGTGCTGTAGGGACAGGAGGTTACAATGAGCAGTTCTTC
>TRBV12-3/TRBV12-4|.|.|TRBJ2-1
CASAPTGDEQFF
TGTGCCAGCGCCCCCACGGGGGATGAGCAGTTCTTC
>TRBV7-2|.|TRBD1|TRBJ2-5
CASNRTGAMAEQYF
TGTGCCAGCAACCGGACAGGGGCGATGGCGGAGCAGTACTTC
>TRBV6-1|.|.|TRBJ2-1
CDSSFYICSATRDLANEQFF
.
>TRBV9|.|TRBD1|TRBJ2-7
CASSFGTGGGEQYF
TGTGCCAGCAGCTTCGGGACAGGGGGTGGGGAGCAGTACTTC
>TRBV7-2|.|TRBD2|TRBJ2-7
CTSSPGLAGEGYEQYF
TGTACCAGCAGCCCCGGACTAGCGGGAGAGGGCTACGAGCAGTACTTC
>TRBV6-6|.|.|TRBJ2-4
CASSPLGDWEAKNIQYF
TGTGCCAGCAGTCCACTGGGCGATTGGGAGGCCAAAAACATTCAGTACTTC
>TRBV28|few|.|TRBJ1-6
CASTSGGWSPLHF
TGTGCCAGCACCTCTGGGGGTTGGTCACCCCTCCACTTT
>TRBV19|.|.|TRBJ2-4
CASRAAGLSKNIQYF
TGTGCCAGTAGGGCCGCGGGTCTTTCCAAAAACATTCAGTACTTC
>TRBV7-2|.|TRBD2|TRBJ2-7
CASSLASGRLYEQYF
TGTGCCAGCAGCTTAGCTAGCGGGAGGCTCTACGAGCAGTACTTC
>TRBV6-1|many|TRBD2|TRBJ2-4
CASSPLTPGGLRSKNIQYF
TGTGCCAGCAGTCCCCTCACACCGGGAGGCCTACGATCCAAAAACATTCAGTACTTC
>TRBV25-1|.|TRBD2|TRBJ2-7
CAPGTSGAVIYEQYF
TGTGCCCCCGGGACTAGCGGAGCGGTTATCTACGAGCAGTACTTC
>TRBV4-3|.|TRBD2|TRBJ2-1
CASSQDRGEGNEQFF
TGCGCCAGCAGCCAAGATCGAGGGGAGGGCAATGAGCAGTTCTTC
>TRBV7-3|once|.|TRBJ2-1
CASSLTPTDFSYNEQFF
TGTGCCAGCAGCTTAACTCCGACAGATTTCTCCTACAATGAGCAGTTCTTC